This T cell receptor (beta chain) was profiled in a study of T cells in localized non-small cell lung cancer. Germline assignment: CDR1 KGHSH and CDR2 LQKENI. V shed 3 bases, J shed 6 bases, and the junction held 1 base outside the gene matches. This CDR3 has 12 residues. Regarding this clone: The identical CDR3 is also encoded by other nucleotide sequences in the sample.

The table came from immunoSEQ multiplex PCR; TCRdb's copy has only in-frame clones and leaves some out. The sample consists of roughly 21,000 clones, 90% of them appearing once. This receptor was obtained from a woman aged 40-70 years with stage I lung adenocarcinoma. The specimen comprised peripheral blood, sampled before any cancer treatment. J is TRBJ1-1 and V is TRBV18; 7 positions agree with TRBD1. The CDR3 reads CASSPQGAEAFF. The CDR3 nucleotides read TGTGCCAGCTCACCCCAGGGGGCTGAAGCTTTCTTT.